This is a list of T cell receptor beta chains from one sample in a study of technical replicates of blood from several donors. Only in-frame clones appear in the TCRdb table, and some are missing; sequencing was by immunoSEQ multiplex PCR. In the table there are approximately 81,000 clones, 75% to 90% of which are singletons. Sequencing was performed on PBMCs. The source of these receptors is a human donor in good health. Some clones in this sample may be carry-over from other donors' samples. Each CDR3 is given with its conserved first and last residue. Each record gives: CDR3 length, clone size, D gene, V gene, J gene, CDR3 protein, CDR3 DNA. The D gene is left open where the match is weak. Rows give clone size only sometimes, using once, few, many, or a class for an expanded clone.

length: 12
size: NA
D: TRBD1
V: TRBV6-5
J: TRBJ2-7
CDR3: CASSSDRGQQYF
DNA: TGTGCCAGCAGTTCAGACAGGGGGCAGCAGTACTTC

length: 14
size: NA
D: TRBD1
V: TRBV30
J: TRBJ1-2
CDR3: CAWSISTGVRGYTF
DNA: TGTGCCTGGAGTATTTCGACAGGGGTTCGTGGCTACACCTTC

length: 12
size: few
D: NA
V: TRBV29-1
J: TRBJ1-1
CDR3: CSVQMGSTEAFF
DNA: TGCAGCGTCCAGATGGGGAGCACTGAAGCTTTCTTT

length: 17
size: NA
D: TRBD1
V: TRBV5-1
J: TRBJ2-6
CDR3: CASSIGQEEAGANVLTF
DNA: TGCGCCAGCAGTATCGGACAGGAAGAGGCTGGGGCCAACGTCCTGACTTTC

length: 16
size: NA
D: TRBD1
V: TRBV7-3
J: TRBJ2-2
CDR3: CASSLKGQGGTGELFF
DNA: TGTGCCAGCAGCTTAAAGGGACAGGGTGGGACCGGGGAGCTGTTTTTT

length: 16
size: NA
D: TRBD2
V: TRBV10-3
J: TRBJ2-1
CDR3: CAISATRTSGNNEQFF
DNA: TGTGCCATCAGTGCCACTAGGACTAGCGGGAACAATGAGCAGTTCTTC

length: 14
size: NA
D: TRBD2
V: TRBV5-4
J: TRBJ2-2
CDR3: CASSFSSSGGELFF
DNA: TGTGCCAGCAGCTTTTCCTCTAGCGGCGGGGAGCTGTTTTTT

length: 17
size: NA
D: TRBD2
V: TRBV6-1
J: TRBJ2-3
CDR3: CASSERVGLADTDTQYF
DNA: TGTGCCAGCAGTGAGAGGGTTGGACTAGCGGACACAGATACGCAGTATTTT

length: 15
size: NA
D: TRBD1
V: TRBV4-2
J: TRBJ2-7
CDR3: CASSQQGEGSYEQYF
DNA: TGTGCCAGCAGCCAACAGGGGGAAGGGTCCTACGAGCAGTACTTC

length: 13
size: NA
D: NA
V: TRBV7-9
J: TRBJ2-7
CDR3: CASSLVGANEQYF
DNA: TGTGCCAGCAGCTTAGTAGGGGCCAACGAGCAGTACTTC

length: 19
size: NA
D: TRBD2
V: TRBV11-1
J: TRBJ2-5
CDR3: CASSLWGSGGLVRQETQYF
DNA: TGTGCCAGCAGCTTATGGGGTAGCGGGGGACTGGTACGACAAGAGACCCAGTACTTC

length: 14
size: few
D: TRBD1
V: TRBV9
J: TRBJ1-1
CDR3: CASSPQGGNTEAFF
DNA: TGTGCCAGCAGCCCTCAGGGGGGGAACACTGAAGCTTTCTTT

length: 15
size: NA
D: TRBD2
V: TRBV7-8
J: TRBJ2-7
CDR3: CASTPAGGSPYEQYF
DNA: TGTGCCAGCACCCCAGCGGGAGGGAGTCCCTACGAGCAGTACTTC

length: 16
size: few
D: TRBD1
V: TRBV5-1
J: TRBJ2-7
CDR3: CASSLFAYRQGYEQYF
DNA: TGCGCCAGCAGCTTGTTTGCCTATCGACAGGGCTACGAGCAGTACTTC

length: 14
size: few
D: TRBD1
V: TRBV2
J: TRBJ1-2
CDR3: CASSEGRGRGGYTF
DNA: TGTGCCAGCAGTGAGGGCAGGGGGCGGGGTGGCTACACCTTC

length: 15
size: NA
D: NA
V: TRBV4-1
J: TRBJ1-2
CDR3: CASSQGYTGSSGYTF
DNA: TGCGCCAGCAGCCAAGGCTACACAGGGTCCAGTGGCTACACCTTC

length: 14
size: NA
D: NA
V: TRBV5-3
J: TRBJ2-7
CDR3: CARSLGQGRYEQYF
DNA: TGTGCCAGAAGCCTTGGACAAGGGAGGTACGAGCAGTACTTC

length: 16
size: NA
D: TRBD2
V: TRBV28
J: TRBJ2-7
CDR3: CASSFFASGSSYEQYF
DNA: TGTGCCAGCAGTTTTTTCGCTAGCGGGAGCTCCTACGAGCAGTACTTC